The clone carrying this T cell receptor beta chain has only a few counts. Its antigen is currently unknown. The data were obtained in a study of T-cell memory formation after mild COVID-19. Overall study findings and caveats: Contracting clones, day 15 to 85, had balanced CD4/CD8, and later expanders favored CD4+.

Sample barcodes and UMIs were carried by the TCR alpha and TCR beta cDNA libraries that 5'RACE generated with constant-segment primers. TCRdb passed the 5' RACE reads through MiXCR, listing each CDR3 protein once. Of fewer than 700,000 distinct CDR3 sequences detected, about 20% appear once; the ten largest clones hold about 8.7%. The CDR3 loop spans 14 amino acids. Trimming took off 4 bases at V and 7 bases at J, with 13 bases between the two ends. The germline CDR1 and CDR2 sequences are MNHNS and SASEGT. The clonotype originates from an adult woman who had mild COVID-19 (a few samples of this study predate the infection). Cell type and time point are not known. The J gene is TRBJ1-4, the V gene TRBV6-1, with D tentatively TRBD1 (6 bases). Sequencing used PBMCs or a T cell subset sorted from them (not recorded which). The CDR3 sequence: CASSAGAAGEKLFF. The CDR3 DNA reads TGTGCCAGCAGTGCGGGGGCCGCTGGTGAAAAACTGTTTTTT.